This paragraph covers one TCR beta chain sequence. Its specificity is unknown. The V gene's germline CDR1 is SGHRS and CDR2 YFSETQ. CDR3 length: 16 residues. J lost 7 bases, V lost 0 bases, and 8 bases had no gene match. Generated by immunoSEQ multiplex PCR, the TCRdb table keeps only in-frame clones and is missing some. Seen here are under 200,000 clones, nearly 90% observed once, and the top ten hold about 9.3%. The data originate from a study of cytomegalovirus exposure and HLA in healthy donors. The wider study: A later analysis reported the 120 validation repertoires used the same platform as the 666 first-cohort repertoires. Study conclusions and caveats: Overall, approximately 150 TCR beta chains were annotated as cytomegalovirus-associated. Later, an analysis found that TCR clusters from the first cohort tended to co-occur in the roughly 120 validation repertoires. Rarity marked most TCR sequences, yet some public TCRs occurred in many donors.

The rearrangement joins TRBV5-1 to TRBJ2-1; 9 nucleotides line up with TRBD2. The specimen sequenced was PBMCs. The clonotype was recovered from a woman aged 18-29 years in good health and CMV-seropositive. CDR3 region: CASSLGDSGSWNEQFF. As DNA, the CDR3 is TGCGCCAGCAGCTTGGGGGATAGCGGGAGTTGGAATGAGCAGTTCTTC.